This is a list of T cell receptor beta chains from one sample in a study of identical twins. One entry per CDR3 protein results from TCRdb running MiXCR on the 5' RACE reads. The sample consists of approximately 190,000 distinct CDR3 sequences, approximately 15% of them appearing once. The sample was also reused in another study, on T cells expressing NK-cell markers.

The sample taken for sequencing was CD8+ T cells sorted from blood. Receptors were obtained from a woman younger than 35 in good health. The CDR3 runs from the conserved cysteine through the conserved F or W. The D gene is left open where the match is weak. Not all rows give a size; the values are once, few, many and, for expanded clones, a class.

>TRBJ2-2|few|.|TRBV6-5
TGTGCCAGCAGTTCCACAGCCGGGGAGCTGTTTTTT
CASSSTAGELFF
>TRBJ2-7|.|TRBD1|TRBV7-9
TGTGCCAGCAGCTTAGTCCCGACAGGGGCGACTTACAAGCAGTACTTC
CASSLVPTGATYKQYF
>TRBJ2-7|.|.|TRBV10-1
TGCGCCAGCAGTGAGGGCCGCTACGAGCAGTACTTC
CASSEGRYEQYF
>TRBJ1-5|few|.|TRBV12-3/TRBV12-4
TGTGCCAGCAGTCAGGGGAACCGGAATCAGCCCCAGCATTTT
CASSQGNRNQPQHF
>TRBJ1-2|.|.|TRBV12-3/TRBV12-4
TGTGCCAGCAGTTCCCGCCTAATGACCTATGGCTACACCTTC
CASSSRLMTYGYTF
>TRBJ1-5|few|.|TRBV20-1
TGCAGTGCTAGGTCGGGACCCCATAGCAATCAGCCCCAGCATTTT
CSARSGPHSNQPQHF
>TRBJ2-1|.|TRBD2|TRBV3-1
TGTGCCAGCAGCCAGGAAGGGTTAGGAGGGGCAGGGATAGCGGGGCCAATCTACAATGAGCAGTTCTTC
CASSQEGLGGAGIAGPIYNEQFF
>TRBJ2-7|.|TRBD1|TRBV29-1
TGCAGCGTTTTCACAGGGGGCGAGCAGTACTTC
CSVFTGGEQYF
>TRBJ2-5|.|TRBD1|TRBV29-1
TGCAGCGCCGGGGTGTGGGACAGCAAACAAGAGACCCAGTACTTC
CSAGVWDSKQETQYF
>TRBJ2-1|.|.|TRBV27
TGTGCCAGCACTCCGGGAGCTTACTACAATGAGCAGTTCTTC
CASTPGAYYNEQFF
>TRBJ2-2|few|TRBD2|TRBV7-2
TGTGCCAGCAGCCCTGAGGTGGCGGGAGTATACACCGGGGAGCTGTTTTTT
CASSPEVAGVYTGELFF
>TRBJ2-6|few|.|TRBV29-1
TGCAGCGTTGCGACCCAATCTGGGGCCAACGTCCTGACTTTC
CSVATQSGANVLTF
>TRBJ2-2|.|TRBD1|TRBV15
TGTGCCACCAGAGACAGGGTAAACACCGGGGAGCTGTTTTTT
CATRDRVNTGELFF
>TRBJ1-5|few|.|TRBV12-3/TRBV12-4
TGTGCCAGCAGTTTTGGCAGGGTAGCCGGTCAGCCCCAGCATTTT
CASSFGRVAGQPQHF
>TRBJ1-1|.|.|TRBV25-1
TGTGCCAGCCTCGTGAACACTGAAGCTTTCTTT
CASLVNTEAFF
>TRBJ2-7|few|.|TRBV6-5
TGTGCCACCGGGGGGCCGGGAGACGAGCAGTACTTC
CATGGPGDEQYF
>TRBJ2-2|.|TRBD2|TRBV6-2/TRBV6-3
TGTGCCAGCAGTTGGGGCGGGAGACTCATCCCCGGGGAGCTGTTTTTT
CASSWGGRLIPGELFF
>TRBJ2-1|.|TRBD1|TRBV29-1
TGCAGCGCAGACCGGGACAGGGGGAACAATGAGCAGTTCTTC
CSADRDRGNNEQFF
>TRBJ2-2|.|.|TRBV29-1
TGCAGCGTTGAAGAGAGGAACACCGGGGAGCTGTTTTTT
CSVEERNTGELFF
>TRBJ2-3|.|TRBD2|TRBV12-3/TRBV12-4
TGTGCCAGCAGCTTCCTTAGCGGGAGGGGGAGCACAGATACGCAGTATTTT
CASSFLSGRGSTDTQYF
>TRBJ2-1|.|TRBD2|TRBV29-1
TGCAAGATTAGCGGGGGATACAATGAGCAGTTCTTC
CKISGGYNEQFF
>TRBJ2-4|.|TRBD1|TRBV11-2
TGTGCCAGCAGCCCCCGGGACAGGGTAGACATTCAGTACTTC
CASSPRDRVDIQYF
>TRBJ2-3|few|TRBD2|TRBV9
TGTGCCAGCAGCGTATCAGCGGGAGGGGCAGATACGCAGTATTTT
CASSVSAGGADTQYF
>TRBJ1-5|.|.|TRBV29-1
TGCAGCGCTGGGGTCAGCATAAATCAGCCCCAGCATTTT
CSAGVSINQPQHF
>TRBJ2-7|.|.|TRBV7-8
TGTGCCAGCAGCTTCGGACAGACTGGCTACGAGCAGTACTTC
CASSFGQTGYEQYF
>TRBJ1-1|.|TRBD1|TRBV9
TGTGCCAGCAGCACAGTCACAGGGGTAGCTGAAGCTTTCTTT
CASSTVTGVAEAFF
>TRBJ2-1|.|.|TRBV5-1
TGCGCCAGCATAGTATGGGCAGAGCAGTTCTTC
CASIVWAEQFF
>TRBJ1-2|many|.|TRBV29-1
TGCAGCGTTGGTCGGTCCTATGGCTACACCTTC
CSVGRSYGYTF
>TRBJ2-7|.|TRBD1|TRBV12-3/TRBV12-4
TGTGCCAGCAGTCACCCGACCGGGACAGGCCTCTACGAGCAGTACTTC
CASSHPTGTGLYEQYF
>TRBJ1-3|few|.|TRBV10-3
TGTGCCGTACACTCTGGAAACACCATATATTTT
CAVHSGNTIYF
>TRBJ1-1|few|.|TRBV7-6
TGTGCCAGCAGCTTAGGGCAGGGTATGGGCACTGAAGCTTTCTTT
CASSLGQGMGTEAFF
>TRBJ1-2|few|.|TRBV7-8
TGTGCCAGCAGCCCGGAGGGGAATGGATTCTACACCTTC
CASSPEGNGFYTF
>TRBJ2-4|.|TRBD1|TRBV5-6
TGTGCCAGCAGCTTCGGACAGGGGGCAAACATTCAGTACTTC
CASSFGQGANIQYF
>TRBJ2-3|.|.|TRBV5-1
TGCGCCAGCAGCTTGGTCGGTGGGGGTTCAGATACGCAGTATTTT
CASSLVGGGSDTQYF
>TRBJ1-1|.|.|TRBV19
TGTGCCAGCCAAACACTAGGCTACACTGAAGCTTTCTTT
CASQTLGYTEAFF
>TRBJ2-1|many|TRBD2|TRBV12-3/TRBV12-4
TGTGCCAGCAGCGCGGGCGGGGGGTCCTACAATGAGCAGTTCTTC
CASSAGGGSYNEQFF
>TRBJ2-7|.|TRBD1|TRBV6-6
TGTGCCAGCAGTCCGGACAGGGGATACGAGCAGTACTTC
CASSPDRGYEQYF
>TRBJ2-1|few|TRBD1|TRBV20-1
TGCAGTGCTCGGACAGGGGAGGTCAATGAGCAGTTCTTC
CSARTGEVNEQFF
>TRBJ2-1|few|TRBD2|TRBV27
TGTGCCAGCAGCCCTGGGACTAGCGTGACAGGAGAGCAGTTCTTC
CASSPGTSVTGEQFF
>TRBJ1-1|few|.|TRBV4-3
TGCGCCAGCAGCCAAGAAGGATTAGAGGTCACTGAAGCTTTCTTT
CASSQEGLEVTEAFF
>TRBJ2-1|.|.|TRBV7-9
TGCGTGCTAGCGAAGGTTTCCAATGAGCAGTTCTTC
CVLAKVSNEQFF
>TRBJ2-1|few|TRBD2|TRBV9
TGTGCCAGCAGCGTATCGCGGGAGGGAAACAATGAGCAGTTCTTC
CASSVSREGNNEQFF
>TRBJ2-5|few|.|TRBV7-9
TGTGCCAGCAGCTACGGTTTTGCGGGGCCCAAAGAGACCCAGTACTTC
CASSYGFAGPKETQYF
>TRBJ2-1|.|TRBD2|TRBV9
TGTGCCAGCAGCGTAGGGACTAGCGGGAGTATTTTGGGTGAGCAGTTCTTC
CASSVGTSGSILGEQFF
>TRBJ2-1|few|TRBD2|TRBV7-9
TGTGCCAGCAGCCAATCCCGGGAGGGGAGCTCCTACAATGAGCAGTTCTTC
CASSQSREGSSYNEQFF